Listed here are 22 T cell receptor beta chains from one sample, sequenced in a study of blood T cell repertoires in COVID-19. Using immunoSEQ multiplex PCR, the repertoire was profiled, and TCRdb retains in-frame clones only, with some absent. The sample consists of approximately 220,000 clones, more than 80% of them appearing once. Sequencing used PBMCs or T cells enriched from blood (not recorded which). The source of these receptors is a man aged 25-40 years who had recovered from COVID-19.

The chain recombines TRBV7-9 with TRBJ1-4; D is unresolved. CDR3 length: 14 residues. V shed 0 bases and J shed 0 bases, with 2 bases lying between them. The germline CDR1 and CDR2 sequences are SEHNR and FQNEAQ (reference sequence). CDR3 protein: CASSLAATNEKLFF. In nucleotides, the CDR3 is TGTGCCAGCAGCTTAGCCGCAACTAATGAAAAACTGTTTTTT.

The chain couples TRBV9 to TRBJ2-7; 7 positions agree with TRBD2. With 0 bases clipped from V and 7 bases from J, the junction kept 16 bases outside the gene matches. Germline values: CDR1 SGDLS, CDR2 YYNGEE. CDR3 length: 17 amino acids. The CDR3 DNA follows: TGTGCCAGCAGCGTAGGCCCCACTCTAGCGGTCTCCGGGGAGCAGTACTTC. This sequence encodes CASSVGPTLAVSGEQYF.

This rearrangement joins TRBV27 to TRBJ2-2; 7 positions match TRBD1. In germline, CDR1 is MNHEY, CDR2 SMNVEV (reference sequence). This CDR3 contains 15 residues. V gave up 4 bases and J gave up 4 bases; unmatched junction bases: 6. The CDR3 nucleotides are TGTGCCAGCAGTTCGATTACAGGGGCCACCGGGGAGCTGTTTTTT. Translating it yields CASSSITGATGELFF.

The CDR3 sequence is CASSQAGTVNQPQHF. CDR3 bases: TGCGCCAGCAGCCAAGCCGGGACAGTCAATCAGCCCCAGCATTTT. The chain is built from TRBV4-1 and TRBJ1-5; 7 bases agree with TRBD1. The V and J ends lost 1 base and 3 bases, in that order; junction bases with no gene match: 3. The germline CDR1 and CDR2 sequences are MGHRA and YSYEKL. The CDR3 contains 15 residues.

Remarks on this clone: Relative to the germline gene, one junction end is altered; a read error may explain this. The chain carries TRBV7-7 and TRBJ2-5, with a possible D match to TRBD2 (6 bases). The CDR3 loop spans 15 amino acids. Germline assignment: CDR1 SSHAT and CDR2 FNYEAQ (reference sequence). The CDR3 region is CASSLDGGFQETQYF. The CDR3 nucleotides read TGTGCTAGCAGCTTAGACGGGGGATTCCAAGAGACCCAGTACTTC. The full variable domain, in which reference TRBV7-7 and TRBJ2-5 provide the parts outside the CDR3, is GAGVSQSPRYKVTKRGQDVTLRCDPISSHATLYWYQQALGQGPEFLTYFNYEAQPDKSGLPSDRFSAERPEGSISTLTIQRTEQRDSAMYRCASSLDGGFQETQYFGPGTRLLVL.

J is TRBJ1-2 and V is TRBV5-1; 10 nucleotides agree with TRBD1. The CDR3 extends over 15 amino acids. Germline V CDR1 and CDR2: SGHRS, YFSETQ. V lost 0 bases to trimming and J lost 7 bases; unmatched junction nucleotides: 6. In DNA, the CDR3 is TGCGCCAGCAGCTTGGAGCCGACAGGGGGCCGTGGCTACACCTTC. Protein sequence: CASSLEPTGGRGYTF.

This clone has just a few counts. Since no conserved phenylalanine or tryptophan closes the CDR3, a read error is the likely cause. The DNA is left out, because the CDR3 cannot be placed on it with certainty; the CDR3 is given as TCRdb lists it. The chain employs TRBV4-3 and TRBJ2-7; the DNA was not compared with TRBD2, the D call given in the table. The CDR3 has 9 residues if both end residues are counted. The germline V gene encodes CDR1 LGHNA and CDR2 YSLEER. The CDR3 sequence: CASSQVIIL.

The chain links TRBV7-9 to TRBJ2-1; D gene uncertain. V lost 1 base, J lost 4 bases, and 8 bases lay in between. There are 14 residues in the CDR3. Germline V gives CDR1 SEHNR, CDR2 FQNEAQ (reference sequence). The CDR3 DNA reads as TGTGCCAGCAGCTTAGAATCTAATTACAATGAGCAGTTCTTC. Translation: CASSLESNYNEQFF.

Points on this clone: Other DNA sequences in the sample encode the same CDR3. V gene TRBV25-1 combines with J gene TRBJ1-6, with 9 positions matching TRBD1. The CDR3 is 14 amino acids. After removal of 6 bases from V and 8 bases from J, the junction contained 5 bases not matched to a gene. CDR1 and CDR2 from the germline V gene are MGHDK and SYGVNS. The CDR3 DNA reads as TGTGCCAGCAGCCTGACAGGGGGTGATTCACCCCTCCACTTT. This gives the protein CASSLTGGDSPLHF. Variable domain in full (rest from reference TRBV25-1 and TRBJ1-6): EADIYQTPRYLVIGTGKKITLECSQTMGHDKMYWYQQDPGMELHLIHYSYGVNSTEKGDLSSESTVSRIRTEHFPLTLESARPSHTSQYLCASSLTGGDSPLHFGNGTRLTVT.

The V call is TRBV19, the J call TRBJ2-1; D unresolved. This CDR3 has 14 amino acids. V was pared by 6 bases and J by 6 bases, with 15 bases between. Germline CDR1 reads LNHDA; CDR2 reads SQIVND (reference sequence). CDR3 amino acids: CASSSRSSSNEQFF. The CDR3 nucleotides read TGTGCCAGTAGCTCCCGTTCTTCTAGCAATGAGCAGTTCTTC.

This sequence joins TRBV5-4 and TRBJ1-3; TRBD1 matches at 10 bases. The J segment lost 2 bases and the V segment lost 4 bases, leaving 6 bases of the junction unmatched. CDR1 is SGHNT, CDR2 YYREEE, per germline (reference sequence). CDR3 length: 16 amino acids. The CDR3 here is CASSERQGAAGNTIYF. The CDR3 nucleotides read TGTGCCAGCAGCGAACGACAGGGGGCGGCTGGAAACACCATATATTTT.

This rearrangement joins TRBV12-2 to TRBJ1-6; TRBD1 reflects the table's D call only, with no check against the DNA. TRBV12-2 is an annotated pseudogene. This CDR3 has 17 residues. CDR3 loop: CASRLATCGTGPSPLHF. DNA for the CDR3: TGTGCAAGTCGCTTAGCCACGTGTGGGACAGGACCTTCACCCCTCCACTTT.

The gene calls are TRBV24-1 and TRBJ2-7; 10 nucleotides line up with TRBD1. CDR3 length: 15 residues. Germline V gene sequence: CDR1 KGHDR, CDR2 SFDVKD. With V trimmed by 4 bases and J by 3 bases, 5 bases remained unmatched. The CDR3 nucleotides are TGTGCCACCAGTGACCCGGGACAGGGGCACTACGAGCAGTACTTC. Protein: CATSDPGQGHYEQYF.

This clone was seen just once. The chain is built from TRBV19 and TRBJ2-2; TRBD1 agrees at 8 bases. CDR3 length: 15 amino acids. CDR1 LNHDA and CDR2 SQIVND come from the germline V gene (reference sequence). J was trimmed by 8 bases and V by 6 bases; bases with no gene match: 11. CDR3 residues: CASSGQGDLHGELFF. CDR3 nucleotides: TGTGCCAGTAGCGGACAGGGTGATCTTCATGGGGAGCTGTTTTTT.

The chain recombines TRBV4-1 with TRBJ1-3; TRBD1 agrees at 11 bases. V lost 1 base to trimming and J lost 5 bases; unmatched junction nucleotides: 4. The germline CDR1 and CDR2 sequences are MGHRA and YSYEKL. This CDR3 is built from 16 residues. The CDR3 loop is CASSQGGTGGRNTIYF. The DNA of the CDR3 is TGCGCCAGCAGCCAAGGAGGGACAGGGGGGCGAAACACCATATATTTT.

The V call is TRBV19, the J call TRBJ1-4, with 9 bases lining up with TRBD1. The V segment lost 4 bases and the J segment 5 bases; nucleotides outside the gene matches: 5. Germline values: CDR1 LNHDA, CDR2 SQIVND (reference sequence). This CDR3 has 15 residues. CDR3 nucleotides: TGTGCCAGTAGTACCCTCGGACAGGGGAATGAAAAACTGTTTTTT. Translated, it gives CASSTLGQGNEKLFF.

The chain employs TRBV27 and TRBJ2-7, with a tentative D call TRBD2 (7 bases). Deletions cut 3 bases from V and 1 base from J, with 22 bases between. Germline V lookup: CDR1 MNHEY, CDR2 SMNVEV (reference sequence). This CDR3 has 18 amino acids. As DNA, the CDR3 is TGTGCCAGCAGTTTGCTGGTGTCGGGCGGGGGCCGATCCTACGAGCAGTACTTC. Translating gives CASSLLVSGGGRSYEQYF.

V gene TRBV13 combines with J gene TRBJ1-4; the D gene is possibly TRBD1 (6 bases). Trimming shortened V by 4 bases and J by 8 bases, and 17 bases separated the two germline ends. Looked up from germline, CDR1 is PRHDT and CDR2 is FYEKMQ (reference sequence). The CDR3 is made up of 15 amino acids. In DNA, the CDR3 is TGTGCCAGCAGCTCGGGGCCACAGGGTAGGGAAAAACTGTTTTTT. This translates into CASSSGPQGREKLFF.

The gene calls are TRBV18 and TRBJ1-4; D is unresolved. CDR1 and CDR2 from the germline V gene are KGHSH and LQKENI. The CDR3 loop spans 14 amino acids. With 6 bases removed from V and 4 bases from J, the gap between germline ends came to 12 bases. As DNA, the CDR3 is TGTGCCAGCTCGCAAGTGACGGGTAATGAAAAACTGTTTTTT. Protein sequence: CASSQVTGNEKLFF.

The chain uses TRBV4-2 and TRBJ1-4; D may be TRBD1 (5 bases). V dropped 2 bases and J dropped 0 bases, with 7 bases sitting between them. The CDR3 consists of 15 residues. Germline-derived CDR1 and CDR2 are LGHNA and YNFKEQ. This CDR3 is CASSQIQATNEKLFF. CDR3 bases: TGTGCCAGCAGCCAAATACAGGCAACTAATGAAAAACTGTTTTTT.

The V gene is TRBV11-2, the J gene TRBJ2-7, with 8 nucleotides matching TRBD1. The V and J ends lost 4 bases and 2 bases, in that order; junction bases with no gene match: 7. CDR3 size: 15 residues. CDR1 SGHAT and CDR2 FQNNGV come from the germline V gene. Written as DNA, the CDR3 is TGTGCCAGCAGCTACGGGACAGGCAAGACCTACGAGCAGTACTTC. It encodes CASSYGTGKTYEQYF.

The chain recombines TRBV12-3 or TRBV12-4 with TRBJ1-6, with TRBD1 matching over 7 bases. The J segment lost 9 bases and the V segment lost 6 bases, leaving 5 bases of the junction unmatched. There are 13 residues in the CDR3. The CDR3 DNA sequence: TGTGCCAGCAGGCGACAGGGTTTTTCACCCCTCCACTTT. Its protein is CASRRQGFSPLHF.